Sequencing of this TCR beta chain was carried out in a study of cytomegalovirus exposure and HLA in healthy donors. Whole-study findings and limits: Later on, analysis showed that most CMV-associated TCR beta chains appeared to be HLA-restricted. DRB1 showed the most TCR associations and HLA-C the fewest in a later analysis, as rates varied by HLA locus. TCR beta chains associated with HLA were, in a later analysis, more clonally expanded than equally common others.

It was with 60 Vbeta and 13 Jbeta primers that the PCR ran. Produced via immunoSEQ multiplex PCR; TCRdb's table is partial and in-frame only. The sample carries about 170,000 clones, about three quarters recorded once. It was healthy bone marrow donors who served as donors. Note on this clone: Its cognate antigen is unknown.

V dropped 3 bases and J dropped 1; count of bases not matched to a gene: 10. In germline, CDR1 is LNHNV, CDR2 YYDKDF (reference sequence). The CDR3 runs to 18 residues. Sequenced sample: PBMCs. This chain uses TRBV15 with TRBJ1-5; 9 bases line up with TRBD1. This TCR came from a woman aged 30 to 39 in good health and CMV-seropositive. CDR3 protein: CATSRSRDREGSNQPQHF. DNA for the CDR3: TGTGCCACCAGCAGGTCCCGGGACAGGGAGGGAAGCAATCAGCCCCAGCATTTT.